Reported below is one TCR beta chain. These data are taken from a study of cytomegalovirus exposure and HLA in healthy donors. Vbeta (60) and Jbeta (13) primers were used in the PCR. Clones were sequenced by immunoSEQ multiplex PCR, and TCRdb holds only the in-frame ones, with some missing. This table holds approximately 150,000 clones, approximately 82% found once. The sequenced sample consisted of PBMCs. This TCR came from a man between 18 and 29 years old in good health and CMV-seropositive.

The CDR3 region has the DNA TGCGCCAGCAGCTTGGTCTCAGGGGGCCACACTGAAGCTTTCTTT. It encodes CASSLVSGGHTEAFF. This chain connects TRBV5-1 to TRBJ1-1; 8 nucleotides line up with TRBD1. The CDR3 contains 15 residues. V shed 0 bases, J shed 3 bases, and the junction held 4 bases outside the gene matches. CDR1 is SGHRS and CDR2 is YFSETQ in the germline V gene.